Listed here are 24 T cell receptor beta chains from one sample, sequenced in a study of PD-1 blockade in classical Hodgkin lymphoma. The time point denotes: cycle 4 day 1 (C4D1), after 5 to 7 weeks of nivolumab. All patients relapsed after autologous stem cell transplantation, and brentuximab vedotin exposure varied. TCRdb's table, derived via immunoSEQ multiplex PCR, lists solely in-frame clones and lacks some. The table shows approximately 44,000 clones, with roughly 65% occurring only once. Sequenced here: peripheral blood mononuclear cells (PBMCs), sampled before the fourth cycle of nivolumab. These receptors originate from a human donor with classical Hodgkin lymphoma.

This clone was seen only once. This chain's CDR3 is CASSKQQGREETQYF. The CDR3 nucleotides read TGTGCCAGCAGTAAACAACAGGGGCGGGAAGAGACCCAGTACTTC. The rearrangement uses TRBV6-4 and TRBJ2-5; 7 nucleotides line up with TRBD1. Trimming cost V 5 bases and J 3 bases; bases outside gene matches: 9. CDR3 length: 15 amino acids. The germline gives CDR1 MRHNA, CDR2 SNTAGT.

CDR3 DNA sequence: TGTGCCTGGAGTCAGGAGGGTGACCGAGATACGCAGTATTTT. It specifies CAWSQEGDRDTQYF. This rearrangement joins TRBV30 to TRBJ2-3; tentatively, D is TRBD2 (6 bases). Trimming took off 2 bases at V and 5 bases at J, with 14 bases between the two ends. The germline V gene encodes CDR1 GTSNPN and CDR2 SVGIG (reference sequence). The CDR3 consists of 14 residues.

Only one count was recorded for this clone. The chain uses TRBV10-3 and TRBJ2-5, with 9 bases lining up with TRBD1. The CDR3 spans 15 residues. The ends lost 5 bases at V and 5 bases at J; junction bases unmatched: 9. Germline V gene sequence: CDR1 ENHRY, CDR2 SYGVKD. CDR3 in DNA: TGTGCCATCAGTCCCGGGACAGGGTATTTGGAGACCCAGTACTTC. The encoded protein is CAISPGTGYLETQYF.

V usage is TRBV6-1 and J usage is TRBJ1-2; no definite D call. CDR3 size: 14 residues. The ends were cut back, 5 bases at V and 0 bases at J, with 10 bases in the middle. The germline CDR1 and CDR2 sequences are MNHNS and SASEGT. The CDR3 DNA is TGTGCCAGCAGTATCGACGGAGCTAACTATGGCTACACCTTC. It specifies CASSIDGANYGYTF.

A few counts support this clone. The chain recombines TRBV19 with TRBJ1-5; D unresolved. Trimming shortened V by 5 bases and J by 0 bases, and 5 bases separated the two germline ends. The CDR3 spans 13 residues. Germline values: CDR1 LNHDA, CDR2 SQIVND (reference sequence). The CDR3 bases are TGTGCCAGTAGTGCAGATAGCAATCAGCCCCAGCATTTT. Encoded protein: CASSADSNQPQHF.

The gene calls are TRBV11-3 and TRBJ2-7; 7 nucleotides agree with TRBD2. CDR1 and CDR2 (germline): SGHNT, YENEEA. The CDR3 consists of 13 residues. The junction had 9 bases not matched to a gene; V was cut back by 9 bases and J by 4 bases. The CDR3 DNA follows: TGTGCCAGTGGGATTTCGGGGGGTTACGAGCAGTACTTC. This gives the protein CASGISGGYEQYF.

Only one count was recorded for this clone. V gene TRBV7-2 combines with J gene TRBJ1-5; TRBD1 might be the D (6 bases). This CDR3 contains 18 residues. Germline CDR1 is SGHTA and CDR2 is FQGNSA. Trimming pared 1 base from V and 0 bases from J, leaving 16 bases between. The CDR3 bases are TGTGCCAGCAGCTTAGTCGGAGCCAGGGGTTATAGCAATCAGCCCCAGCATTTT. Translating it yields CASSLVGARGYSNQPQHF. The entire variable domain, with the rest obtained from reference TRBV7-2 and TRBJ1-5, is as follows: GAGVSQSPSNKVTEKGKDVELRCDPISGHTALYWYRQSLGQGLEFLIYFQGNSAPDKSGLPSDRFSAERTGGSVSTLTIQRTQQEDSAVYLCASSLVGARGYSNQPQHFGDGTRLSIL.

The chain couples TRBV5-1 to TRBJ1-2; TRBD1 aligns across 7 bases. The CDR3 is 15 residues long. Losses at the gene ends were 4 bases for V and 1 base for J; bases not matched to a gene: 7. Germline V lookup: CDR1 SGHRS, CDR2 YFSETQ. CDR3 region: CASSGTASYNYGYTF. The CDR3 region has the DNA TGCGCCAGCAGCGGGACAGCTTCTTATAACTATGGCTACACCTTC.

The chain joins TRBV4-3 to TRBJ2-7; TRBD1 matches at 9 bases. This CDR3 is built from 19 residues. V gave up 1 base and J gave up 2 bases; unmatched junction bases: 15. Germline CDR1 reads LGHNA; CDR2 reads YSLEER. This CDR3 is CASSQVLDRGHSRPYEQYF. In DNA form, the CDR3 reads TGCGCCAGCAGCCAAGTCCTGGACAGGGGCCACTCCAGGCCCTACGAGCAGTACTTC.

This CDR3 reads CASSLGGARGEQFF. The CDR3 DNA reads TGTGCCAGCAGCTTAGGTGGGGCCCGTGGTGAGCAGTTCTTC. This chain links TRBV7-9 with TRBJ2-1, with a possible D match to TRBD1 (5 bases). CDR3 length: 14 residues. Germline V CDR1 and CDR2: SEHNR, FQNEAQ (reference sequence). Trimming took off 1 base at V and 9 bases at J, with 13 bases between the two ends.

This clone was recorded only once. The chain has TRBV5-1 and TRBJ2-3; D uncertain. The ends were cut back, 0 bases at V and 8 bases at J, with 22 bases in the middle. In germline, CDR1 is SGHRS, CDR2 YFSETQ. The CDR3 is made up of 17 amino acids. CDR3 sequence reads: CASSLGFTAKPLGTQYF. CDR3 DNA: TGCGCCAGCAGCTTGGGGTTCACGGCCAAGCCCCTCGGTACGCAGTATTTT. The entire variable domain, with the rest obtained from reference TRBV5-1 and TRBJ2-3, is as follows: KAGVTQTPRYLIKTRGQQVTLSCSPISGHRSVSWYQQTPGQGLQFLFEYFSETQRNKGNFPGRFSGRQFSNSRSEMNVSTLELGDSALYLCASSLGFTAKPLGTQYFGPGTRLTVL.

This chain links TRBV28 with TRBJ1-2; no reliable D call. The germline V gene encodes CDR1 MDHEN and CDR2 SYDVKM. The CDR3 extends over 13 amino acids. The V end lost 3 bases, the J end lost 0 bases, and 5 bases lay between the germline ends. The CDR3 protein is CASSFSANYGYTF. CDR3 bases: TGTGCCAGCAGTTTCTCAGCTAACTATGGCTACACCTTC.

The chain carries TRBV5-6 and TRBJ2-3, with 7 bases lining up with TRBD1. CDR1 is SGHDT and CDR2 is YYEEEE in the germline V gene. This CDR3 spans 14 amino acids. Trimming removed 3 bases from V and 0 bases from J; junction bases left unmatched: 1. CDR3 DNA sequence: TGTGCCAGCAGCTGGGACAGTAGCACAGATACGCAGTATTTT. Its translation is CASSWDSSTDTQYF.

This clone was counted once. The chain links TRBV9 to TRBJ2-5, with D tentatively TRBD1 (6 bases). Trimming took 4 bases from V and 2 from J, leaving 18 bases between them. This CDR3 region has 16 residues. Per the germline V gene, CDR1 is SGDLS and CDR2 is YYNGEE. CDR3 DNA: TGTGCCAGCAGCCCCCGAGGGGGTGGGATACAAGAGACCCAGTACTTC. Its protein is CASSPRGGGIQETQYF.

The chain couples TRBV6-5 to TRBJ2-5; TRBD2 matches 8 bases. Germline assignment: CDR1 MNHEY and CDR2 SVGAGI. This CDR3 comprises 15 residues. Losses at the gene ends were 0 bases for V and 7 bases for J; bases not matched to a gene: 7. CDR3 DNA sequence: TGTGCCAGCAGTTACTCCCCGGGGGGGCTCGGGACCCAGTACTTC. It is translated as CASSYSPGGLGTQYF.

This clone has only a few counts. The genes are TRBV5-4 and TRBJ1-3, with D perhaps matching TRBD1 (6 bases). V was shortened by 5 bases and J by 0 bases, with 15 bases between the two germline ends. This CDR3 is 16 amino acids long. The germline CDR1 and CDR2 sequences are SGHNT and YYREEE (reference sequence). In DNA form, the CDR3 reads TGTGCCAGCAGGAGATCCGGGACACCCTCTGGAAACACCATATATTTT. Residues: CASRRSGTPSGNTIYF.

On this clone: The sample holds other DNA sequences that translate to the same CDR3. The rearrangement uses TRBV28 and TRBJ1-2; 8 bases are shared with TRBD1. The CDR3 sequence is 15 residues long. Per germline, CDR1 MDHEN and CDR2 SYDVKM. V shed 2 bases and J 2 bases; nucleotides not matched to a gene: 4. The CDR3 protein is CASSLPGQVNYGYTF. In DNA, the CDR3 is TGTGCCAGCAGTTTACCGGGACAGGTAAACTATGGCTACACCTTC.

The V gene is TRBV5-1, the J gene TRBJ1-6; 9 bases align to TRBD1. Germline V gene lookup returns CDR1 SGHRS and CDR2 YFSETQ. The CDR3 length is 14 residues. The ends lost 4 bases at V and 10 bases at J; junction bases unmatched: 6. The CDR3 reads CASSEGQGTSPLHF. CDR3 nucleotide sequence: TGCGCCAGCAGCGAGGGACAGGGCACGTCACCCCTCCACTTT.

This rearrangement joins TRBV7-3 to TRBJ2-1, with 8 bases that match TRBD1. This CDR3 is built from 14 residues. V was pared by 5 bases and J by 7 bases, with 7 bases of the junction left unmatched. The V gene's germline CDR1 is SGHTA and CDR2 FQGTGA. The CDR3 loop is CASSQDRVTNEQFF. For the CDR3, the DNA is TGTGCCAGCAGCCAGGACAGGGTTACGAATGAGCAGTTCTTC.

The V gene is TRBV6-5, the J gene TRBJ2-7; D not resolved. This CDR3 comprises 16 residues. Trimming left V 4 bases short and J 7 bases short, with 23 bases between. Germline V lookup: CDR1 MNHEY, CDR2 SVGAGI. This CDR3 is CASSSLSTDPVGEQYF. For the CDR3, the DNA is TGTGCCAGCAGTTCCCTATCGACTGATCCGGTGGGGGAGCAGTACTTC.

The chain carries TRBV5-1 and TRBJ2-7; D may be TRBD1 (5 bases). The germline CDR1 and CDR2 sequences are SGHRS and YFSETQ. The V end was cut by 1 base, the J end by 6 bases, with 17 bases between. This CDR3 is built from 15 residues. CDR3 sequence: CASSLISQGTAEQYF. The DNA for the CDR3 is TGCGCCAGCAGCTTGATAAGTCAGGGTACGGCCGAGCAGTACTTC.

The chain employs TRBV5-6 and TRBJ2-5; 8 nucleotides align to TRBD2. The CDR3 is made up of 15 amino acids. Germline CDR1 SGHDT, CDR2 YYEEEE. Trimming removed 6 bases from V and 0 bases from J; junction bases left unmatched: 7. The CDR3 here is CASIHSGKNQETQYF. The CDR3 DNA reads as TGTGCCAGCATCCATAGCGGGAAGAACCAAGAGACCCAGTACTTC. Variable domain in full (rest from reference TRBV5-6 and TRBJ2-5): DAGVTQSPTHLIKTRGQQVTLRCSPKSGHDTVSWYQQALGQGPQFIFQYYEEEERQRGNFPDRFSGHQFPNYSSELNVNALLLGDSALYLCASIHSGKNQETQYFGPGTRLLVL.

The chain recombines TRBV4-3 with TRBJ1-2; 8 bases fit TRBD1. Germline CDR1 reads LGHNA; CDR2 reads YSLEER. The CDR3 totals 15 residues. The V and J ends lost 3 bases and 3 bases, in that order; junction bases with no gene match: 6. The CDR3 loop is CASSQVPGQDYGYTF. In DNA form, the CDR3 reads TGCGCCAGCAGCCAGGTACCGGGACAGGACTATGGCTACACCTTC.

The V call is TRBV30, the J call TRBJ2-2, with D tentatively TRBD2 (6 bases). In germline, CDR1 is GTSNPN, CDR2 SVGIG (reference sequence). The CDR3 totals 14 residues. The V and J ends lost 1 base and 1 base respectively, with 7 bases between them. CDR3 residues: CAWSERVNTGELFF. CDR3 bases: TGTGCCTGGAGTGAGCGGGTGAACACCGGGGAGCTGTTTTTT.